Listed below are T cell receptor beta chains from one sample, sequenced in a study of blood T cell repertoires in COVID-19. TCRdb keeps only in-frame clones here, not all; method: immunoSEQ multiplex PCR. The sample lists approximately 270,000 clones, roughly 90% occurring once. Source material: peripheral blood. The receptors stem from a man in his forties or fifties with acute or convalescent COVID-19. The CDR3 runs from the conserved cysteine through the conserved F or W. The D gene is left open where the match is weak. The size field is filled for only some rows; it gives once, few, many or a size class.

j_gene | d_gene | v_gene | len | abundance | CDR3aa | CDR3nt
TRBJ2-3 | TRBD2 | TRBV4-1 | 20 | NA | CASSQRLRQASGGTTDTQYF | TGCGCCAGCAGCCAGCGCCTTAGGCAGGCTAGCGGGGGGACCACAGATACGCAGTATTTT
TRBJ2-7 | NA | TRBV7-3 | 14 | once | CASSLTAGGYEQYF | TGTGCCAGCAGCTTAACGGCAGGTGGCTACGAGCAGTACTTC
TRBJ1-1 | NA | TRBV3-1/TRBV3-2 | 13 | NA | CVSSPLTGLKAFF | TGTGTCAGCAGCCCCTTGACGGGGTTGAAAGCTTTCTTT
TRBJ1-1 | NA | TRBV6-5 | 14 | NA | CASSQRGDYTEAFF | TGTGCCAGCAGTCAGCGGGGGGATTACACTGAAGCTTTCTTT
TRBJ1-6 | NA | TRBV3-1/TRBV3-2 | 16 | NA | CASSHQGRGYNSPLHF | TGTGCCAGCAGCCATCAGGGAAGGGGTTATAATTCACCCCTCCACTTT
TRBJ2-7 | NA | TRBV7-3 | 15 | once | CASSATGTKRVEQYF | TGTGCCAGCAGCGCCACCGGGACAAAGCGCGTCGAGCAGTACTTC
TRBJ1-3 | NA | TRBV27 | 15 | NA | CASSFRGPSGNTIYF | TGTGCCAGCAGTTTCAGGGGCCCCTCTGGAAACACCATATATTTT
TRBJ1-5 | NA | TRBV4-1 | 13 | many | CASSQDPGKPQHF | TGCGCCAGCAGCCAAGATCCGGGGAAGCCCCAGCATTTT
TRBJ1-1 | TRBD1 | TRBV10-2 | 13 | once | CASTGQVNTEAFF | TGCGCCAGCACTGGACAGGTGAACACTGAAGCTTTCTTT
TRBJ1-6 | TRBD1 | TRBV7-3 | 16 | NA | CASSLRAAGGDSPLHF | TGTGCCAGCAGCTTAAGGGCAGCAGGGGGAGATTCACCCCTCCACTTT
TRBJ1-1 | TRBD1 | TRBV5-1 | 18 | NA | CASSFRTRQGGQNTEAFF | TGCGCCAGCAGCTTCCGAACTAGACAGGGGGGACAGAACACTGAAGCTTTCTTT
TRBJ1-4 | TRBD1 | TRBV27 | 15 | NA | CASSSQTGIVEKLFF | TGTGCCAGCAGTTCGCAGACAGGGATTGTTGAAAAACTGTTTTTT
TRBJ2-3 | TRBD2 | TRBV5-1 | 17 | once | CASSPGLAGAGGDTQYF | TGCGCCAGCAGCCCGGGACTAGCGGGGGCCGGGGGGGATACGCAGTATTTT
TRBJ1-2 | NA | TRBV5-5 | 12 | NA | CASSLPDYGYTF | TGTGCCAGCAGCTTGCCAGACTATGGCTACACCTTC
TRBJ1-2 | TRBD1 | TRBV6-5 | 13 | NA | CASSLQGALGYTF | TGTGCCAGCAGTTTACAGGGGGCGTTAGGCTACACCTTC
TRBJ1-1 | NA | TRBV29-1 | 14 | NA | CSVKDRNPNTEAFF | TGCAGCGTAAAAGACAGGAACCCCAACACTGAAGCTTTCTTT
TRBJ1-1 | NA | TRBV7-9 | 14 | NA | CASSLDLEGRETFF | TGTGCCAGCAGCTTAGACCTGGAAGGCCGGGAGACTTTCTTT
TRBJ1-1 | NA | TRBV11-2 | 13 | NA | CASSLAGPTEAFF | TGTGCCAGCAGCTTAGCAGGGCCCACTGAAGCTTTCTTT
TRBJ2-7 | NA | TRBV7-6 | 14 | NA | CASSLNEAAYEQYF | TGTGCCAGCAGCTTAAATGAGGCAGCCTACGAGCAGTACTTC
TRBJ2-3 | NA | TRBV4-1 | 15 | NA | CASTLTGTSTDTQYF | TGCGCCAGCACCCTGACGGGAACTAGCACAGATACGCAGTATTTT
TRBJ2-1 | TRBD2 | TRBV10-3 | 17 | NA | CAISDTSGGRAYNEQFF | TGTGCCATCAGTGACACTAGCGGGGGGAGGGCCTACAATGAGCAGTTCTTC
TRBJ1-3 | NA | TRBV4-1 | 14 | once | CASSQEGRGNTIYF | TGCGCCAGCAGCCAAGAAGGCAGGGGCAACACCATATATTTT
TRBJ2-5 | TRBD2 | TRBV6-5 | 12 | NA | CSTGTSGETQYF | TGTTCTACCGGGACTAGTGGGGAGACCCAGTACTTC
TRBJ2-1 | NA | TRBV7-3 | 15 | NA | CASSLAAGTYNEQFF | TGTGCCAGCAGCCTCGCTGCGGGCACCTACAATGAGCAGTTCTTC
TRBJ2-3 | TRBD2 | TRBV3-1/TRBV3-2 | 15 | NA | CASSQTSGESDTQYF | TGTGCCAGCAGCCAGACTAGCGGAGAATCAGATACGCAGTATTTT
TRBJ1-2 | NA | TRBV9 | 15 | once | CASSPGGGENYGYTF | TGTGCCAGCAGCCCAGGAGGCGGCGAGAACTATGGCTACACCTTC
TRBJ2-1 | TRBD1 | TRBV10-1 | 14 | NA | CASSDPLTGDEQFF | TGCGCCAGCAGTGACCCCCTGACAGGGGATGAGCAGTTCTTC
TRBJ2-7 | TRBD1 | TRBV7-8 | 13 | NA | CASSTDRESEQYF | TGTGCCAGCAGCACAGACAGGGAGTCCGAGCAGTACTTC
TRBJ1-2 | TRBD1 | TRBV5-1 | 15 | NA | CASSPSQGANYGYTF | TGCGCCAGCAGCCCCTCACAGGGGGCGAACTATGGCTACACCTTC
TRBJ1-1 | TRBD1 | TRBV3-1/TRBV3-2 | 15 | NA | CASSQMDRPRTEAFF | TGTGCCAGCAGCCAAATGGACAGGCCGAGGACTGAAGCTTTCTTT
TRBJ2-7 | NA | TRBV9 | 15 | once | CASSPRGLVGYEQYF | TGTGCCAGCAGCCCCCGTGGGCTGGTGGGCTACGAGCAGTACTTC
TRBJ2-5 | NA | TRBV9 | 13 | NA | CASSVRDQETQYF | TGTGCCAGCAGCGTCCGGGATCAAGAGACCCAGTACTTC
TRBJ2-2 | TRBD1 | TRBV5-5 | 14 | NA | CASDGQGVAGELFF | TGTGCCAGCGACGGACAGGGGGTTGCCGGGGAGCTGTTTTTT
TRBJ2-2 | NA | TRBV14 | 15 | NA | CASSPIWGLGGELFF | TGTGCCAGCAGCCCTATCTGGGGCTTGGGCGGGGAGCTGTTTTTT
TRBJ2-1 | NA | TRBV27 | 15 | NA | CASSPGGPSYNEQFF | TGTGCCAGCAGTCCAGGGGGGCCCTCCTACAATGAGCAGTTCTTC
TRBJ2-3 | TRBD1 | TRBV7-9 | 15 | NA | CASSLTRQGSDTQYF | TGTGCCAGCAGCTTGACCAGACAGGGTTCAGATACGCAGTATTTT
TRBJ2-7 | NA | TRBV6-5 | 13 | NA | CASSYASSYEQYF | TGTGCCAGCAGTTATGCCAGCTCCTACGAGCAGTACTTC
TRBJ2-7 | NA | TRBV4-1 | 15 | few | CASSQVGLISYEQYF | TGCGCCAGCAGCCAAGTTGGGCTCATATCCTACGAGCAGTACTTC
TRBJ2-1 | NA | TRBV5-1 | 16 | NA | CASSLEGIAEYNEQFF | TGCGCCAGCAGCTTGGAGGGGATTGCCGAATACAATGAGCAGTTCTTC
TRBJ1-2 | NA | TRBV7-9 | 9 | NA | CASSSTVGF | TGTGCCAGCAGCTCGACAGTCGGCTTC
TRBJ2-2 | TRBD1 | TRBV7-8 | 17 | NA | CASSSQTGGSRTGELFF | TGTGCCAGCAGCTCGCAAACAGGGGGCTCTCGCACCGGGGAGCTGTTTTTT
TRBJ1-2 | TRBD1 | TRBV9 | 14 | NA | CASSVVGQVGGYTF | TGTGCCAGCAGCGTAGTGGGACAGGTTGGTGGCTACACCTTC
TRBJ1-2 | TRBD1 | TRBV19 | 13 | NA | CASSIADRDGYTF | TGTGCCAGTAGTATTGCGGACAGGGATGGCTACACCTTC
TRBJ2-2 | NA | TRBV11-2 | 12 | NA | CASSLAVGELFF | TGTGCCAGCAGCTTAGCAGTCGGGGAGCTGTTTTTT
TRBJ2-3 | TRBD2 | TRBV29-1 | 15 | NA | CSVAPSSGGVDTQYF | TGCAGCGTTGCCCCATCCAGCGGGGGGGTGGATACGCAGTATTTT
TRBJ1-2 | TRBD1 | TRBV11-2 | 15 | NA | CASTRRGGVNYGYTF | TGTGCCAGCACCAGACGAGGGGGCGTCAACTATGGCTACACCTTC
TRBJ2-3 | TRBD1 | TRBV5-1 | 15 | few | CASSLRSGGEDTQYF | TGCGCCAGCAGCTTGAGGTCAGGGGGAGAAGATACGCAGTATTTT
TRBJ2-5 | NA | TRBV30 | 15 | once | CAWSVGGREQETQYF | TGTGCCTGGAGTGTCGGTGGCAGGGAACAAGAGACCCAGTACTTC
TRBJ2-1 | NA | TRBV9 | 15 | NA | CASSVIPGDYNEQFF | TGTGCCAGCAGCGTAATTCCGGGGGATTACAATGAGCAGTTCTTC
TRBJ2-1 | NA | TRBV6-6 | 16 | NA | CASTYPKTGLYNEQFF | TGTGCCAGCACCTACCCAAAAACTGGACTATACAATGAGCAGTTCTTC
TRBJ1-1 | TRBD1 | TRBV6-5 | 15 | NA | CASTLGGTGGPEAFF | TGTGCCAGCACCCTGGGGGGGACAGGGGGACCTGAAGCTTTCTTT
TRBJ2-2 | NA | TRBV13 | 13 | NA | CASSTRDTGELFF | TGTGCCAGCAGCACCCGGGACACCGGGGAGCTGTTTTTT
TRBJ2-5 | TRBD2 | TRBV30 | 15 | NA | CAWSVGSGGVETQYF | TGTGCCTGGAGTGTAGGTAGCGGGGGGGTGGAGACCCAGTACTTC
TRBJ2-5 | TRBD2 | TRBV30 | 12 | NA | CACAGGGETQYF | TGTGCCTGCGCGGGGGGCGGAGAGACCCAGTACTTC
TRBJ1-4 | TRBD1 | TRBV5-1 | 13 | once | CASSRTGDEKLFF | TGCGCCAGCAGCAGGACAGGCGATGAAAAACTGTTTTTT
TRBJ2-5 | NA | TRBV3-1/TRBV3-2 | 12 | NA | CASSPYRETQYF | TGTGCCAGCAGCCCGTATCGGGAGACCCAGTACTTC